Sequencing of this T cell receptor beta chain was carried out in a study of low-dose radiotherapy and immunotherapy resistance in tumors. CDR3 length equals 13 residues. Germline loops: CDR1 SGHTA, CDR2 FQGNSA. The junction had 7 bases not matched to a gene; V was cut back by 5 bases and J by 10 bases. Regarding time point: before trial treatment. cDNA synthesis used a TRAV/TRBV-specific primer set for both chains. It was with a constant-region primer and a V-primer adapter that TCRs were amplified over 20 PCR cycles. TCRdb analysed the reads with MiXCR anew, one entry per CDR3 protein. The data show 55,000 to 80,000 distinct CDR3 sequences, approximately 25% seen once.

V is TRBV7-2 and J is TRBJ2-1; the match to TRBD1 covers 8 bases. The sequence was collected from a male donor with rectosigmoid adenocarcinoma. This material consisted of PBMCs, taken before treatment. The CDR3 DNA reads TGTGCCAGCAGCGAGCGACAGGGGAGGGAGCAGTTCTTC. It translates to CASSERQGREQFF.